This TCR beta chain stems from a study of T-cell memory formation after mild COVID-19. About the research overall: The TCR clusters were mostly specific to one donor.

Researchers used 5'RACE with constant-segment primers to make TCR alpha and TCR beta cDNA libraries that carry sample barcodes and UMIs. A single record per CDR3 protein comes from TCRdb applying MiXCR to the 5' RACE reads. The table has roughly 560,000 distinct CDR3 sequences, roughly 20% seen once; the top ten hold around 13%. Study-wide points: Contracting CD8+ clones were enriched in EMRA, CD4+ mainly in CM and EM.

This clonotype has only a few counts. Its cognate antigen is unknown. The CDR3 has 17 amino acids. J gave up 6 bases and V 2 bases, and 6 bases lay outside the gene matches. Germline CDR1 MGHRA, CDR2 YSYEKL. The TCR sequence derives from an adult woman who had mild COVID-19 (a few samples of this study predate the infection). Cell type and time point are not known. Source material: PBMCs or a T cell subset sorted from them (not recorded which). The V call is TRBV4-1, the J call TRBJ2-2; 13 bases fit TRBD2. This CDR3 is CASSQSRTSGGPGELFF. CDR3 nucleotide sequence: TGCGCCAGCAGCCAATCCCGGACTAGCGGGGGCCCCGGGGAGCTGTTTTTT.